This TCR beta chain was obtained from a study of shared clonotypes between healthy human individuals (dated by TCRdb to 2020 to 2021). Study-wide context: The cohort comprised a couple of women and a few men aged 18 to 49 years. Per donor, three plates each were used for CD4 naive and CD4 memory, two for CD8 naive, and one for CD8 memory. The study deeply sequenced blood TCR repertoires of five healthy adults to estimate repertoire size and the extent of clonotype sharing between individuals. To increase sequencing depth and limit assay-specific biases, different laboratories used diverse techniques to prepare libraries and sequence TCR repertoires. Between about 0.94 and 10 billion PBMCs per donor were obtained by leukapheresis.

Using the deep immunoSEQ assay, TCR CDR3 regions were amplified from genomic DNA by multiplex PCR. Extracted genomic DNA from each cell subset was spread evenly across all wells of several immunoSEQ 96-well plates, with each plate serving as a replicate. For sorted subsets, roughly 200 ng of genomic DNA, equivalent to about 30,000 T cell genomes, went into each replicate PCR. Purified libraries were measured with a Qubit 3.0 fluorometer, size-checked on a Bioanalyzer 2100, and measured again with the KAPA Library Quantification kit. Every immunoSEQ 96-well plate was sequenced on a separate single-read 150-cycle Illumina NextSeq 550 flow cell. Under the source paper's analysis protocol: Because the immunoSEQ output included only junctional sequences and no quality scores, the filtering could not be the same as the filtering used for full-length reads. Sequences were annotated with PyIR, a Python wrapper for IgBLAST v1.9, using IMGT germline references to assign V/J genes and CDR3. Reads with weak V/J assignments (E-value above 1e-6), missing CDR3, stop codons, out-of-frame junctions, or ambiguous translated residues were removed. V3J clonotypes were defined as sequences sharing the same inferred V gene, J gene, and CDR3 amino acid sequence. To compute the percentage overlap between repertoires, the number of shared unique clonotypes was divided by the size of the smaller repertoire. Three approaches were used to assess repertoire richness: RTK rarefaction, the Chao1 estimator, and Recon v2.1 estimates of unobserved clonotypes. For all TCRbeta clonotypes obtained by the gDNA method from several donors, generation probabilities were computed with OLGA. Entries here come from immuneACCESS through TCRdb and include only in-frame sequences with V and J called. Some clones fail to appear in such tables; in the studies checked, an unresolved V gene covers under half of the shortfall, and the cause of the remainder is unknown. The V and J calls and clone size come from that table; D and trimming were worked out from the DNA. In this sample the table shows about 2.4 million clones, 80% to 95% of which occur a single time. The top ten hold 0.35% to 0.45% of the sample.

General study outcomes and caveats: Pairwise subsampling led to the expectation that sequencing depth would affect the degree of clonotype sharing among donors. Incomplete sequencing was indicated by rarefaction of sorted-subset datasets, despite the large sequencing depth. Sharing across four donors was observed for 4.5% to 6.5% of naive CD4, less than 4% of naive CD8, over 2% of memory CD4, and over 0.3% of memory CD8 clonotypes. Higher generation probabilities were observed for clonotypes shared by all four sorted-subset donors than for non-shared clonotypes. Because the study included a small number of donors, the genetic and exposure-history diversity represented was limited. Naive subsets generally had larger estimated clonotype richness than memory subsets did. Only blood was sampled, and tissue TCR repertoires likely differ from those in blood.

The donors were healthy, HIV-negative adults who had no recently reported acute infections or vaccinations. Every donor was a Caucasian adult living in Nashville, Tennessee, USA. CD4+ T cells were enriched through magnetic negative selection, after which naive cells were positively selected on CD45RA and the remaining negative fraction served as the memory subset. After blood collection by leukapheresis, PBMCs were isolated using Ficoll-Histopaque density gradient centrifugation and then cryopreserved in the vapor phase of liquid nitrogen. Purity and quantity of every magnetically sorted T cell population were checked by analytical flow cytometry. Each sorted fraction had its genomic DNA isolated and then quantified by UV absorbance on a Nanodrop 2000c. The CDR3 numbers 14 residues from cysteine through phenylalanine. The CDR3 DNA has 42 bases and is translated from base 1. V is shortened by 3 bases, J by 3 bases, and the region joining them spans 11 bases. As encoded in the germline V gene (reference sequence), CDR1 is SEHNR while CDR2 is FQNEAQ.

Note on this clone: Its cognate antigen has yet to be identified. No per-base quality is available; no much larger clone lies one base away.

Sequences were obtained from naive CD4+ T cells from PBMCs. The intended sense of this specimen's cell subset or site label: CD45RA+ positively selected. The clonotype originates from a man aged 18 to 30 in good health. Some clones in this sample may be carry-over from other donors' samples. The chain employs TRBV7-9 and TRBJ1-1; no D gene can be assigned with confidence. CDR3 loop: CASSFVKADTEAFF. In nucleotide form, the sequence is TGTGCCAGCAGCTTTGTTAAGGCGGACACTGAAGCTTTCTTT.